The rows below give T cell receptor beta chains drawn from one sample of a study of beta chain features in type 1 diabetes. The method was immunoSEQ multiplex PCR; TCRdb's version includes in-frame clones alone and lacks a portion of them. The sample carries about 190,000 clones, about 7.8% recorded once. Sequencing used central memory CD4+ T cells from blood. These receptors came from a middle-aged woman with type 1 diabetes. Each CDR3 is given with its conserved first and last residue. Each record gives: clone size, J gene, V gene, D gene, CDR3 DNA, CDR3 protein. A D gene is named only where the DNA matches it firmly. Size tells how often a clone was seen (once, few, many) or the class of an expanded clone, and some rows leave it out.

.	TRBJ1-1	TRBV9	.	TGTGCCAGCAGCGTAGATACGAGAGTCAATGAAGCTTTCTTT	CASSVDTRVNEAFF
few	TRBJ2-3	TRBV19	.	TGTGCCAGTAAACGGGAAACCACAGATACGCAGTATTTT	CASKRETTDTQYF
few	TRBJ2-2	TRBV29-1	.	TGCAGCGTTGACCGGGGGATGAACACCGGGGAGCTGTTTTTT	CSVDRGMNTGELFF
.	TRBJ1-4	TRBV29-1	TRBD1	TGCAGCGGACAGGGGGCTCCTAATGAAAAACTGTTTTTT	CSGQGAPNEKLFF
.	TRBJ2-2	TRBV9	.	TGTGCCAGCAGCGTAGACTGGAGCGGGCACACCGGGGAGCTGTTTTTT	CASSVDWSGHTGELFF
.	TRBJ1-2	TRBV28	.	TGTGCCAGTGGAGAAGCGGCCTATGGCTACACCTTC	CASGEAAYGYTF
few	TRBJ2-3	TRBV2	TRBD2	TGTGCCAGCTGTCCTAGCGGTTCCACAGATACGCAGTATTTT	CASCPSGSTDTQYF
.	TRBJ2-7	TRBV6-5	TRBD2	TGTGCCAGCAAGGGACTAGCGGTTTTGGGTTACGAGCAGTACTTC	CASKGLAVLGYEQYF
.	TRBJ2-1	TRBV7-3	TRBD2	TGTGCCAGCAGCTTTACTAGCGGGAAAAATGAGCAGTTCTTC	CASSFTSGKNEQFF
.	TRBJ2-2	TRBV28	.	TGTGCCAGCAGTTTCGGGGCGAACACCGGGGAGCTGTTTTTT	CASSFGANTGELFF
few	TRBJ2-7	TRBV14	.	TGTGCCAGCAGCCAAGTGGCTCTCAGCTCCTACGAGCAGTACTTC	CASSQVALSSYEQYF
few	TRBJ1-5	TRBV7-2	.	TGTGCCAGCGCCAGGGGTCTTGGCAATCAGCCCCAGCATTTT	CASARGLGNQPQHF
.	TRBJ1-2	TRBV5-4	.	TGTGCCAGCAGCTTGGGACAGAACCCCACGGGGGAAGGCTACACCTTC	CASSLGQNPTGEGYTF
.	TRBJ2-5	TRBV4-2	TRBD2	TGTGCCAGCAGCCCTATAGCGGGAGAGACCCAGTACTTC	CASSPIAGETQYF
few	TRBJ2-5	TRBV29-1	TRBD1	TGCAGCGTCGCCGGGACAGGGGGGGAGACCCAGTACTTC	CSVAGTGGETQYF
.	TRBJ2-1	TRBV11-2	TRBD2	TGTGCCAGCAGCTTAGTTCGACTAGCGGGAGCGAGTGAGCAGTTCTTC	CASSLVRLAGASEQFF
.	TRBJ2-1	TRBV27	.	TGTGCCAGCAGCCGACTTTGGAGCTCCTACAATGAGCAGTTCTTC	CASSRLWSSYNEQFF
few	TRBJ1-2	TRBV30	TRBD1	TGTGCCTGGGGGACAGTGTATGGCTACACCTTC	CAWGTVYGYTF
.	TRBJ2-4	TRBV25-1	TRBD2	TGTGCCAGCAGTGTGACTAGCGGGGGTTCCAAAAACATTCAGTACTTC	CASSVTSGGSKNIQYF
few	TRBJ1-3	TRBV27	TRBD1	TGTGCCAGCAGTTTATCCGCAGGGGGCTTCGGAAACACCATATATTTT	CASSLSAGGFGNTIYF
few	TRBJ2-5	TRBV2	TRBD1	TGTGCCAGCAGAATCGTCCGGGACAGCCCGGAGACCCAGTACTTC	CASRIVRDSPETQYF
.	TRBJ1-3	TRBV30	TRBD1	TGTGCCTGGACCGGGACAGGTGGAAACACCATATATTTT	CAWTGTGGNTIYF
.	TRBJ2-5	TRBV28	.	TGTGCCAGCAGTACTCCACGTCGGGGGACCCAGTACTTC	CASSTPRRGTQYF
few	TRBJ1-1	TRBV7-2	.	TGTGCCAGCAGCCCCCGACAGGTGAACACTGAAGCTTTCTTT	CASSPRQVNTEAFF
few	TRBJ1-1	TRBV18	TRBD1	TGTGCCAGCTCGGCGGACAGGGAAGCTTTCTTT	CASSADREAFF
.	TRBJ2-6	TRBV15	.	TGTGCCACCAGCAGAGATGGAACAGGGCGCTCTGGGGCCAACGTCCTGACTTTC	CATSRDGTGRSGANVLTF
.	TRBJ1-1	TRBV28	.	TGTGCCAGCACCGTCTCCGGCGGCGGGACTGAAGCTTTCTTT	CASTVSGGGTEAFF
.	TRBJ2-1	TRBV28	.	TGTGCCAGCAGTTTCGGCGGGATCTCCTACAATGAGCAGTTCTTC	CASSFGGISYNEQFF
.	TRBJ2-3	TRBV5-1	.	TGCGCCAGCAGCTTGAGGCGGATCACAGATACGCAGTATTTT	CASSLRRITDTQYF
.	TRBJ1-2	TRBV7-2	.	TGTGCCAGCAGCTTGGACAGTCAGAACTATGGCTACACCTTC	CASSLDSQNYGYTF
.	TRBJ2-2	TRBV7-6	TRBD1	TGTGCCAGCAGCTCCTCCCGGGACAGACTCACCGGGGAGCTGTTTTTT	CASSSSRDRLTGELFF
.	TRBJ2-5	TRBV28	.	TGTGCCAGCAGTTCTTCCGAGACGAGGTGGGAGACCCAGTACTTC	CASSSSETRWETQYF
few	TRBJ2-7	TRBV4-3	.	TGCGCCAGCAGCCAATATCATAGGGGTTCCTACGAGCAGTACTTC	CASSQYHRGSYEQYF
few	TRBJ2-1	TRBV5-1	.	TGCGCCAGCAAGTCCGGCCTAGCTGCGGACGAGCAGTTCTTC	CASKSGLAADEQFF
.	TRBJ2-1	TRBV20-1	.	TGCAGTGCCCCTAGGGGCTATGAGCAGTTCTTC	CSAPRGYEQFF
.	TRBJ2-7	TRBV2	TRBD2	TGTGCCAGCAGTGAAGGGGCGGGAGAAGCACGAGAGCAGTACTTC	CASSEGAGEAREQYF
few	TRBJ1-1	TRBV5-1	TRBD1	TGCGCCAGCAGCTTTACAGGGGAAGGTCACACTGAAGCTTTCTTT	CASSFTGEGHTEAFF
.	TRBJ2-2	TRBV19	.	TGTGCCAGTAGTGACCGGGGGTCCCGAGGCACCGGGGAGCTGTTTTTT	CASSDRGSRGTGELFF
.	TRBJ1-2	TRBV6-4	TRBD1	TGTGCCAGCAGCGCGGACAGGGGTTGGGATGGCTACACCTTC	CASSADRGWDGYTF
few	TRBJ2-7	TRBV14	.	TGTGCCAGCAGCCAAGAGGCGCACTCAAGCGGGTACTTC	CASSQEAHSSGYF
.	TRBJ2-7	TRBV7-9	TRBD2	TGTGCCAGCAACCGAGATAGCGGGAGAGGAGAGCAGTACTTC	CASNRDSGRGEQYF